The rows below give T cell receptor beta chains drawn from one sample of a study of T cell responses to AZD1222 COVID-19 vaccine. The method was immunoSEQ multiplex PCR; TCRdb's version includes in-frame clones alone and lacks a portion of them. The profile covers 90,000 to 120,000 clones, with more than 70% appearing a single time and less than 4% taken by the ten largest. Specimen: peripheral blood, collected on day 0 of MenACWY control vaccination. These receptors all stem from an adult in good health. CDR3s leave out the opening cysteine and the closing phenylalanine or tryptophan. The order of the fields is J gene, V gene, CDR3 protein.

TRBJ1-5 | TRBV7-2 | ASSLVSQPQH
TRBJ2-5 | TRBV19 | ASSTYGTVQETQY
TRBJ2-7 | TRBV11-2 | ASSLGIGPSYEQY
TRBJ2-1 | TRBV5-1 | ASSLGGPDNEQF
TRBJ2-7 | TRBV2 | ASSLDPGTY
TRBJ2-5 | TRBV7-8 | ASSLVETQETQY
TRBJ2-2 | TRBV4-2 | ASSLDGGTGELF
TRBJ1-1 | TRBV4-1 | ASSQDWNLNTEAF
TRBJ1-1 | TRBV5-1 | ASSQGTGLMNTEAF
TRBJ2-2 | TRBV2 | ASRLTGGANTGELF
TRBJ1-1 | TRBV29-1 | SVTADKRFTEAF
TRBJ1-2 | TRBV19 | ASTHRDGNYGYT
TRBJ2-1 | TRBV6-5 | ASSPSGRSYNEQF
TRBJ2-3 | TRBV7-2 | ASSLLGYSTDTQY
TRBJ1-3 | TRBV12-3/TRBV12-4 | ASRWGAGNTIY
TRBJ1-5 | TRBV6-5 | ASRPNRGSNQPQH
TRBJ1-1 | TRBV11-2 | ASSYRDRGTLNTEAF
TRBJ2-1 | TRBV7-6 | ASSLKGGAYNEQF
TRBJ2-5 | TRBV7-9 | ASTGGTGQRETQY
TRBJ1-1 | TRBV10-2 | ASSESGVVEAF
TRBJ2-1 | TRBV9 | ASSVSYSGGESYNEQF
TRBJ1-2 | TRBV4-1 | ASSHFDRGYGYT
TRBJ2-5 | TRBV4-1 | ASSQTSGGQETQY
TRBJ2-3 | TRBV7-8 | ASSLADTQY
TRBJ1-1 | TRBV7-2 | ASSLARGGTEAF
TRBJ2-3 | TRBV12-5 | ASGSGTGKDTQY
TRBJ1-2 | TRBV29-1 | SVRDPGFDYGYT
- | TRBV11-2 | ASSSGTSGSYNEQF
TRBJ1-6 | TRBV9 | ASSVDGRGQSYNSPLH
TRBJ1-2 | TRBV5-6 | ASSSKQGEFLSGYT
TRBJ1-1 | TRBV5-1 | ASSWGTGSTEAF
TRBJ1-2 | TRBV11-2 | ASSLDYVDYGYT
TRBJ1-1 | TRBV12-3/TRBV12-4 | ASSFGQNTEAF
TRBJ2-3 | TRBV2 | ASSESTDTQY
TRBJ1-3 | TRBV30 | AWGTRDSRGNTIY
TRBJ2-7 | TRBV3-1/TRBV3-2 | ASSQDNEQY
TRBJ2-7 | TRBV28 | ASSLNGYEQY
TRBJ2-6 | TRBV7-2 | ASRYDSAGANVLT
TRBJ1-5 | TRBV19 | ASSIRVSNQPQH
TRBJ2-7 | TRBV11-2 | ASSSPTGELYEQY
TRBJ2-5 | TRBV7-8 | ASSSFRDTGQETQY
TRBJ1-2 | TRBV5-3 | ARSLPPPSRRGYYGYT
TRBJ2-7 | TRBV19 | ASSVGLTASEQY
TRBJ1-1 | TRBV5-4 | ASSLQGGVTEAF
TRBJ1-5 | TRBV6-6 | ASSYMVFNQPQH
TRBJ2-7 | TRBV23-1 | ASSQYAAGRVCEQY
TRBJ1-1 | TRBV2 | ASSRELRSGAF
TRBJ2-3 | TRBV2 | ASSAGQGYYTDTQY
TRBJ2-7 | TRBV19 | ASSISLGSYEQY
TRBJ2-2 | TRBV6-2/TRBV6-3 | ASTPRGVTGELF
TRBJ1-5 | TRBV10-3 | AISGTGENQPQH
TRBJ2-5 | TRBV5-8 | ASSLGQGGETQY
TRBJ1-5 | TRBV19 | ASSMGRDQPQH
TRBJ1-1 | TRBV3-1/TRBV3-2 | ASSQARGGGTEAF
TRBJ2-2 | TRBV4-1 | ASSQAARTNTGELF